Listed below are T cell receptor beta chains from one sample, sequenced in a study of blood T cell repertoires in COVID-19. Assay used: immunoSEQ multiplex PCR; TCRdb lists only in-frame clones, some missing. The sample lists 130,000 to 150,000 clones; over 80% were seen once. Specimen: PBMCs or T cells enriched from blood (not recorded which). All receptors derive from a woman aged 45-65 years who had been exposed to COVID-19. CDR3s include the opening cysteine and the closing phenylalanine or tryptophan. Fields, in order: clone size, J gene, V gene, D gene, CDR3 protein, CDR3 DNA. D genes are given only for firm matches. Some rows mark clone size as missing; the rest say once, few, many or name a class of expanded clone.

-,TRBJ2-1,TRBV9,TRBD2,CASSVWGTSGYNEQFF,TGTGCCAGCAGCGTATGGGGGACTAGCGGCTACAATGAGCAGTTCTTC
-,TRBJ2-5,TRBV5-8,-,CASSPGLRGETQYF,TGTGCCAGCAGCCCCGGCCTAAGGGGGGAGACCCAGTACTTC
-,TRBJ1-6,TRBV28,-,CASSLRTQSSPLHF,TGTGCCAGCAGTTTAAGGACTCAATCCTCACCCCTCCACTTT
-,TRBJ1-2,TRBV7-9,-,CASSFTPTAFNYGYTF,TGTGCCAGCAGCTTTACCCCGACAGCCTTTAACTATGGCTACACCTTC
-,TRBJ1-5,TRBV4-3,-,CASSQDRVSNQPQHF,TGCGCCAGCAGCCAAGATCGGGTCAGCAATCAGCCCCAGCATTTT
-,TRBJ1-2,TRBV19,TRBD1,CASSTMTGGYYGYTF,TGTGCCAGTAGTACGATGACAGGGGGCTACTATGGCTACACCTTC
-,TRBJ2-5,TRBV7-3,-,CASSLTDAGTQETQYF,TGTGCCAGCAGCTTAACGGACGCGGGAACACAAGAGACCCAGTACTTC
-,TRBJ1-1,TRBV5-1,-,CASSLYRGHVNTEAFF,TGCGCCAGCAGCTTGTATAGGGGACACGTGAACACTGAAGCTTTCTTT
-,TRBJ2-3,TRBV5-1,-,CASSLPSTDTQYF,TGCGCCAGCAGCTTGCCTAGCACAGATACGCAGTATTTT
few,TRBJ2-1,TRBV27,TRBD1,CASAVLPGQNVRDEQFF,TGTGCCAGCGCCGTACTACCGGGACAGAATGTTAGGGATGAGCAGTTCTTC
-,TRBJ1-3,TRBV7-2,TRBD1,CASSPGTGGGNTIYF,TGTGCCAGCAGCCCCGGGACAGGGGGAGGAAACACCATATATTTT
-,TRBJ1-3,TRBV3-1/TRBV3-2,-,CASFAREMGSGNTIYF,TGTGCCAGCTTTGCAAGGGAGATGGGCTCTGGAAACACCATATATTTT
-,TRBJ2-1,TRBV5-6,-,CASSFLRLDRTPHNQQLF,TGTGCCAGCAGTTTCCTCCGACTAGACCGAACCCCCCACAATCAGCAGCTCTTC
-,TRBJ2-7,TRBV19,TRBD2,CASSIAGSGSPHGREQYF,TGTGCCAGTAGTATAGCTGGTAGCGGGAGCCCCCACGGACGCGAGCAGTACTTC
-,TRBJ1-2,TRBV3-1/TRBV3-2,TRBD1,CASSLRTGGAYGYTF,TGTGCCAGCAGCCTACGGACAGGGGGCGCCTATGGCTACACCTTC
-,TRBJ2-7,TRBV27,-,CASSTSTASYEQYF,TGTGCCAGCAGCACCTCGACAGCCTCCTACGAGCAGTACTTC
-,TRBJ1-1,TRBV12-5,TRBD1,CASGRPGQGMNTEAFF,TGTGCTAGTGGACGGCCGGGACAGGGGATGAACACTGAAGCTTTCTTT
-,TRBJ2-3,TRBV5-6,-,CASSFSSGSTDTQYF,TGTGCCAGCAGCTTTTCGAGCGGTAGCACAGATACGCAGTATTTT
few,TRBJ1-6,TRBV27,-,CASSLQGRRYNSPLHF,TGTGCCAGCAGTTTGCAGGGGCGCAGATATAATTCACCCCTCCACTTT
-,TRBJ2-3,TRBV7-2,TRBD2,CASSPSGTTDTQYF,TGTGCCAGCTCCCCTAGCGGGACCACAGATACGCAGTATTTT
-,TRBJ2-1,TRBV20-1,-,CSASGSSYNEQFF,TGCAGTGCTAGTGGGAGCTCCTACAATGAGCAGTTCTTC
-,TRBJ1-5,TRBV12-3/TRBV12-4,-,CASSLVYQPQHF,TGTGCCAGCAGTTTAGTCTATCAGCCCCAGCATTTT
few,TRBJ2-2,TRBV11-2,TRBD1,CASTRTGGTGELFF,TGTGCCAGCACCCGGACAGGGGGGACCGGGGAGCTGTTTTTT
-,TRBJ2-2,TRBV9,TRBD2,CASSVVPEWTSGGKNTGELFF,TGTGCCAGCAGCGTAGTCCCGGAATGGACTAGCGGGGGGAAGAACACCGGGGAGCTGTTTTTT